The source of this T cell receptor beta chain is a study of T cells in Graves' hyperthyroidism and ophthalmopathy. It was considered stable Graves' hyperthyroidism when ophthalmopathy did not progress within 18 months. Cells are PBMCs isolated from about 10 ml of fresh blood. V shed 6 bases, J shed 4 bases, and the junction held 7 bases outside the gene matches. CDR1 is SQVTM and CDR2 is ANQGSEA in the germline V gene. The CDR3 totals 13 residues. The investigators amplified TCR beta CDR3 regions from RNA transcripts. In the first-round RT-PCR of the TCR CDR3, the HTBI primer set was used. TCRdb independently ran MiXCR on the multiplex PCR reads; one entry per CDR3 protein. Here the sample spans about 480,000 distinct CDR3 sequences, approximately 14% being singletons. This clonotype appeared a few times.

This clonotype was obtained from a woman aged 18-29 years with Graves' hyperthyroidism. J is TRBJ1-1 and V is TRBV29-1; TRBD1 aligns across 8 bases. The specimen was blood. Written as DNA, the CDR3 is TGCAGCGTCGCCCCAGGGGGCGGCACTGAAGCTTTCTTT. Residues: CSVAPGGGTEAFF.